This TCR beta chain appears in the sequencing data of a study of CD8 T cells in ankylosing spondylitis. By quantitative 5'-RACE with molecular barcodes, the TCR beta libraries were made. TCRdb independently ran MiXCR on the 5' RACE reads; one entry per CDR3 protein. The sample carries roughly 400,000 distinct CDR3 sequences, 20% to 25% recorded once. This CDR3 comprises 15 residues. The germline CDR1 and CDR2 sequences are SGHVS and FNYEAQ. J was trimmed by 2 bases and V by 4 bases; bases with no gene match: 8. Study-level points and caveats: According to the report, clones linked to the disease were significantly enriched in matched synovial fluid samples taken from ankylosing spondylitis patients. The disease-linked clones had a CD8+ phenotype and low blood frequencies. Reactive arthritis synovial fluid and blood were previously reported to contain some motif variants. Among TCR beta sequences, a motif of under ten highly homologous variants appeared characteristic of ankylosing spondylitis blood.

In the case of this clonotype: The antigen is undetermined.

The material sequenced was blood, either unsorted or a sorted T cell fraction (not recorded which). The sequence was collected from a male donor with ankylosing spondylitis. This rearrangement joins TRBV7-6 to TRBJ2-7, with 7 positions matching TRBD2. The CDR3 DNA follows: TGTGCCAGCAGCTCTTTGGGGGGGACTGCCTACGAGCAGTACTTC. Protein sequence: CASSSLGGTAYEQYF.